The 12 T cell receptor beta chains below come from one sample, sequenced in a study of cytomegalovirus exposure and HLA in healthy donors. Primers for the PCR totalled 60 Vbeta and 13 Jbeta. Measured with immunoSEQ multiplex PCR; TCRdb has only the in-frame clones, and not every one. Found here are roughly 200,000 clones, approximately 70% of them singletons; the top ten hold approximately 2.5%. The sample taken for sequencing was PBMCs. The receptors come from a man aged 35 to 55 in good health and CMV-seropositive.

The genes are TRBV18 and TRBJ2-6; 7 nucleotides align to TRBD1. The CDR3 is 17 amino acids. Germline-derived CDR1 and CDR2 are KGHSH and LQKENI. V was pared by 3 bases and J by 0 bases, with 5 bases of the junction left unmatched. CDR3 sequence: CASSPPDRSSGANVLTF. DNA of the CDR3: TGTGCCAGCTCACCTCCGGACAGGAGCTCTGGGGCCAACGTCCTGACTTTC. The full variable domain, rest sourced from reference TRBV18 and TRBJ2-6, is NAGVMQNPRHLVRRRGQEARLRCSPMKGHSHVYWYRQLPEEGLKFMVYLQKENIIDESGMPKERFSAEFPKEGPSILRIQQVVRGDSAAYFCASSPPDRSSGANVLTFGAGSRLTVL.

This chain links TRBV6-5 with TRBJ2-7, with a weak D call TRBD1 (6 bases). This CDR3 is built from 13 residues. V lost 5 bases to trimming and J lost 1 base, with 9 bases between them. Germline assignment: CDR1 MNHEY and CDR2 SVGAGI. CDR3 region: CASSLGTSYEQYF. CDR3 sequence (DNA): TGTGCCAGCAGTCTCGGGACATCCTACGAGCAGTACTTC.

V gene TRBV6-5 combines with J gene TRBJ2-3, with 9 positions matching TRBD2. CDR3 length equals 15 residues. Germline-derived CDR1 and CDR2 are MNHEY and SVGAGI. The V gene end was trimmed by 6 bases and the J gene end by 0 bases; junction bases not matched to a gene: 4. CDR3 protein: CASRPAGGSTDTQYF. CDR3 DNA sequence: TGTGCCAGCAGACCAGCGGGGGGTAGCACAGATACGCAGTATTTT.

Note on this clone: One end of the junction is discordant with germline, which a read error may explain. The J gene is TRBJ2-7, the V gene TRBV6-5; weak D call: TRBD2 (5 bases). The CDR3 sequence is 14 residues long. Per germline, CDR1 MNHEY and CDR2 SVGAGI. The CDR3 spells CANSFSEGFHEQYF. CDR3 sequence (DNA): TGTGCCAACAGTTTTTCTGAGGGTTTCCACGAGCAGTACTTC.

The rearrangement uses TRBV7-6 and TRBJ1-3; 10 bases map to TRBD1. CDR1 and CDR2 from the germline V gene are SGHVS and FNYEAQ. The CDR3 extends over 14 amino acids. V was clipped by 5 bases and J by 8 bases; unmatched bases: 6. In DNA form, the CDR3 reads TGTGCCAGCAGCCAGGGACAGGGGTTAGACACCATATATTTT. Its protein is CASSQGQGLDTIYF.

This clone was observed a single time. The chain has TRBV10-3 and TRBJ2-1, with D perhaps TRBD1 (6 bases). V lost 2 bases to trimming and J lost 8 bases, with 22 bases between them. The CDR3 sequence is 17 residues long. Germline V gene lookup returns CDR1 ENHRY and CDR2 SYGVKD. CDR3 nucleotide sequence: TGTGCCATCAGTGAGGCAAGAGCGTTAATGGCAGGGGATGAGCAGTTCTTC. Residues: CAISEARALMAGDEQFF.

Regarding this clone: This sample also contains other DNA sequences that code for the same CDR3. V usage is TRBV5-1 and J usage is TRBJ2-3; D gene uncertain. The CDR3 consists of 14 residues. Trimming took 2 bases from V and 1 from J, leaving 8 bases between them. Looked up from germline, CDR1 is SGHRS and CDR2 is YFSETQ. Written as DNA, the CDR3 is TGCGCCAGCAGCTTACAAGGAGGCACAGATACGCAGTATTTT. Translation: CASSLQGGTDTQYF.

The chain links TRBV5-1 to TRBJ2-1; 13 bases are a match to TRBD2. CDR1 is SGHRS and CDR2 is YFSETQ in the germline V gene. Germline trimming cut 6 bases from V and 7 bases from J; bases unmatched to any gene: 4. This CDR3 is 14 amino acids long. DNA for the CDR3: TGCGCCAGCATGGCACTAGCGGGGGGGAATGAGCAGTTCTTC. It codes for CASMALAGGNEQFF.

There are a few counts of this clone. The rearrangement links TRBV6-1 to TRBJ2-5; 9 bases are a match to TRBD1. Germline values: CDR1 MNHNS, CDR2 SASEGT. Germline trimming cut 5 bases from V and 4 bases from J; bases unmatched to any gene: 8. The CDR3 contains 15 residues. This chain's CDR3 is CASSTRQGEGETQYF. Here the CDR3 DNA reads TGTGCCAGCAGTACTCGACAGGGGGAGGGAGAGACCCAGTACTTC.

The genes are TRBV2 and TRBJ1-1, with TRBD1 identical over 11 bases. The CDR3 is made up of 17 amino acids. V gave up 6 bases and J gave up 5 bases; unmatched junction bases: 14. CDR1 is SNHLY and CDR2 is FYNNEI in the germline V gene. CDR3 in amino acids: CASSVIRGQGDGTEAFF. CDR3 DNA: TGTGCCAGCAGCGTAATAAGGGGACAGGGGGATGGAACTGAAGCTTTCTTT.

The chain links TRBV6-5 to TRBJ1-1; D is perhaps TRBD1 (5 bases). V lost 0 bases to trimming and J lost 4 bases, with 15 bases between them. This CDR3 is 16 amino acids long. The germline gives CDR1 MNHEY, CDR2 SVGAGI. DNA for the CDR3: TGTGCCAGCAGTTACTCGGTCAGGGTGGCTTTCACTGAAGCTTTCTTT. This codes for CASSYSVRVAFTEAFF.

This clone has just one count. V is TRBV9 and J is TRBJ2-2, with TRBD1 identical over 11 bases. V lost 0 bases and J lost 3; bases outside the gene matches: 1. CDR3 length equals 16 residues. Germline CDR1 is SGDLS and CDR2 is YYNGEE. The CDR3, as DNA: TGTGCCAGCAGCGTAGGGACAGGGGGCTACACCGGGGAGCTGTTTTTT. This gives the protein CASSVGTGGYTGELFF.